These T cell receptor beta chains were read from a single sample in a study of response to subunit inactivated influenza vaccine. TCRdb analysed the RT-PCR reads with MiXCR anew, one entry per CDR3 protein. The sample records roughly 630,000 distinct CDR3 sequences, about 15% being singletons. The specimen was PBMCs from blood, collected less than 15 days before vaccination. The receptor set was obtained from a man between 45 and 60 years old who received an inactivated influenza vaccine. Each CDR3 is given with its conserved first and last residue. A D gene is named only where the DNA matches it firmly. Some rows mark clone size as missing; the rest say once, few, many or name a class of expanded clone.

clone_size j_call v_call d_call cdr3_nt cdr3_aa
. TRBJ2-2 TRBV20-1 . TGCAGTGCATCGACAGTTTCAACCGGGGAGCTGTTTTTT CSASTVSTGELFF
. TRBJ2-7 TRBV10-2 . TGCGCCAGCAGTGAGTCGATTAAGCAGTACTTC CASSESIKQYF
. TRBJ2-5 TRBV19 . TGTGCCAGTAGTCGCCGGACGGGTCAAGAGACCCAGTACTTC CASSRRTGQETQYF
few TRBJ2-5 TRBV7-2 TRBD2 TGTGCCAGCAGCTCGGGACTAGCGGGGACACTTGGTGAGACCCAGTACTTC CASSSGLAGTLGETQYF
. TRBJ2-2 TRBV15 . TGTGCCACCAGCAGAGATTTCGGGGAGCTGTTTTTT CATSRDFGELFF
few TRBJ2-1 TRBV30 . TGTGCCTGGAGTGTACCAGCGAACGAGCAGTTCTTC CAWSVPANEQFF
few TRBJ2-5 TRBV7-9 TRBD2 TGTGCCAGCAGCGACCCGGGAGGGAAAGTGGAGACCCAGTACTTC CASSDPGGKVETQYF
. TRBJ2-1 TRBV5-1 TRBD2 TGCGCCAGCAGCTCCGTCGCGACTAGCGGGGTAACCTACAATGAGCAGTTCTTC CASSSVATSGVTYNEQFF
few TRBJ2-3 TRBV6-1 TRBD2 TGTGCCAGCAGATGGGAGCGGGGGAGCACAGATACGCAGTATTTT CASRWERGSTDTQYF
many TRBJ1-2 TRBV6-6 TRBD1 TGTGCCAGCAGAACAGGGGGCGCGGGGGGCTACACCTTC CASRTGGAGGYTF
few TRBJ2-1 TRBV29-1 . TGCAGCGTTGAAGATCGGGCGGGGCAAAACTACAATGAGCAGTTCTTC CSVEDRAGQNYNEQFF
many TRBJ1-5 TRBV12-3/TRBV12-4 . TGTGCCAGCAGTTTAAGAGGGGTGAGTCAGCCCCAGCATTTT CASSLRGVSQPQHF
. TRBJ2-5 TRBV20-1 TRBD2 TGCAGTGCTAGATCCCTGACGTTATTAGCGGGAGAGACCCAGTACTTC CSARSLTLLAGETQYF
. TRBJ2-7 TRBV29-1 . TGCAGCGTGATCGCCGACAGATCCTACGAGCAGTACTTC CSVIADRSYEQYF
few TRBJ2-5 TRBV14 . TGTGCCAGCAGCCAGGGGCCTCTCGGGGAGACCCAGTACTTC CASSQGPLGETQYF
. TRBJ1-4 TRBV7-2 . TGTGCCAGCAGCTTAGGGGCGGCTGAAAAACTGTTTTTT CASSLGAAEKLFF
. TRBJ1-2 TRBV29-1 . TGCAGACCTATGAGGGGGGCGCTTGACTATGGCTACACCTTC CRPMRGALDYGYTF
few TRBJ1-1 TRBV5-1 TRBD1 TGCGCCAGCAGCAGAGAGACAGGGCGCATCATGAACACTGAAGCTTTCTTT CASSRETGRIMNTEAFF
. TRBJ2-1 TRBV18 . TGTGCCAGCTCACCAAAACTACTGGCAACTTACAATGAGCAGTTCTTC CASSPKLLATYNEQFF
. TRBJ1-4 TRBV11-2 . TGTGCCAGCAGCTTAAATACCGGAAAACTGTTTTTT CASSLNTGKLFF